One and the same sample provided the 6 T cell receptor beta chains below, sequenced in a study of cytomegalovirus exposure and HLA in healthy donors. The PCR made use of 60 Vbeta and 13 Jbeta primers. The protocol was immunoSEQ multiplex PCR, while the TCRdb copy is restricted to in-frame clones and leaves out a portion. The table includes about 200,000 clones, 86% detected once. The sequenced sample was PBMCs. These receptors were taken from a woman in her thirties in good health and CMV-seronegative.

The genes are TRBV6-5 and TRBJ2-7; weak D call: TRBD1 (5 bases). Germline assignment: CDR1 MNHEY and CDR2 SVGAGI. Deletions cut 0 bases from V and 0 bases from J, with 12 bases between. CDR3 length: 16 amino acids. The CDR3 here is CASSYSQGTNSYEQYF. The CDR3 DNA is TGTGCCAGCAGTTACTCTCAGGGAACCAACTCCTACGAGCAGTACTTC.

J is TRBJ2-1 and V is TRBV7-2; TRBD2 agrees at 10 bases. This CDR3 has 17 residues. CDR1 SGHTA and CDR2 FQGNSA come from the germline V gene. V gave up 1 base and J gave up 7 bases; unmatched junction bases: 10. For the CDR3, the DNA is TGTGCCAGCAGCTTAGACCGACTAGCGGGCGCTCCTAATGAGCAGTTCTTC. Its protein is CASSLDRLAGAPNEQFF.

The CDR3 coding sequence is TGTGCCAGCAGTCTAAGGACAGGTATATCCTACGAGCAGTACTTC. Protein sequence: CASSLRTGISYEQYF. The chain carries TRBV2 and TRBJ2-7, with 7 bases identical to TRBD1. V gave up 5 bases and J gave up 1 base; unmatched junction bases: 8. Germline values: CDR1 SNHLY, CDR2 FYNNEI. This CDR3 comprises 15 residues.

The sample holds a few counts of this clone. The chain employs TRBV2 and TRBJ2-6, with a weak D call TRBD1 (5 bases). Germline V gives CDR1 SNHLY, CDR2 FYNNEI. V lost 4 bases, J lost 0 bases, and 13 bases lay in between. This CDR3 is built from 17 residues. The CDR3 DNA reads TGTGCCAGCAGTGGTGTCGACAGCCCCTCTGGGGCCAACGTCCTGACTTTC. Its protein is CASSGVDSPSGANVLTF.

This CDR3 is CASSFRPISAYQRENRETQYF. The CDR3 DNA reads as TGTGCCAGCAGCTTCCGTCCCATATCAGCATATCAGCGGGAGAATAGAGAGACCCAGTACTTC. The chain combines TRBV13 with TRBJ2-5; 8 bases fit TRBD2. Losses at the gene ends were 3 bases for V and 4 bases for J; bases not matched to a gene: 25. The CDR3 runs to 21 residues. Germline-derived CDR1 and CDR2 are PRHDT and FYEKMQ (reference sequence).

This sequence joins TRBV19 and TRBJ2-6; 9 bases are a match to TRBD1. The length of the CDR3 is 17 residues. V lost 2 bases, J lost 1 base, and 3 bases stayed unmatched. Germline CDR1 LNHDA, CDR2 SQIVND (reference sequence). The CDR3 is CASSIRQGGSGANVLTF. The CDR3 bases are TGTGCCAGTAGTATACGACAGGGGGGGTCTGGGGCCAACGTCCTGACTTTC.